Included here is one TCR beta chain sequence, with context. Its cognate antigen is unknown. This sample is drawn from a study of cytomegalovirus exposure and HLA in healthy donors. Regarding the study as a whole: Generally TCR sequences proved uncommon, though certain public TCRs appeared in numerous donors.

Germline V gene lookup returns CDR1 SGHAT and CDR2 FQNNGV. Trimming took 5 bases from V and 0 from J, leaving 5 bases between them. CDR3 length: 12 residues. Profiled with immunoSEQ multiplex PCR; TCRdb holds only in-frame clones, not every one. The repertoire holds 150,000 to 200,000 clones, with about 96% as singletons. The chain has TRBV11-2 and TRBJ2-7; D is unclear. Sequencing was done on a sample of PBMCs. The sequence derives from a woman aged 18-29 years in good health and CMV-seronegative. CDR3 nucleotides: TGTGCCAGCAGCCCCAGCTCCTACGAGCAGTACTTC. Translating gives CASSPSSYEQYF.